The 22 T cell receptor beta chains presented below share a single source sample, sequenced in a study of blood T cell repertoires in COVID-19. The data were produced by immunoSEQ multiplex PCR, yet TCRdb's version contains in-frame clones alone and is incomplete. In the table there are about 170,000 clones, 70% to 85% of which are singletons. Source material: PBMCs or T cells enriched from blood (not recorded which). The receptor set was obtained from a man aged 50 to 60 who had recovered from COVID-19.

V gene TRBV6-5 combines with J gene TRBJ2-2, with 9 bases lining up with TRBD1. The CDR3 contains 15 residues. The V gene's germline CDR1 is MNHEY and CDR2 SVGAGI. V lost 4 bases to trimming and J lost 1 base; unmatched junction nucleotides: 1. CDR3 coding DNA: TGTGCCAGCAGTTGGGGACAGGGGAACACCGGGGAGCTGTTTTTT. It yields the protein CASSWGQGNTGELFF.

The gene calls are TRBV5-1 and TRBJ2-1, with 9 bases identical to TRBD2. Germline CDR1 SGHRS, CDR2 YFSETQ. The CDR3 runs 14 residues. The V and J ends lost 2 bases and 9 bases, in that order; junction bases with no gene match: 6. CDR3 region: CASSLSGSGSEQFF. The CDR3 DNA sequence: TGCGCCAGCAGCTTATCAGGTAGCGGGAGTGAGCAGTTCTTC.

The V and J genes are TRBV28 and TRBJ1-4, with 11 bases fitting TRBD1. CDR3 length: 16 residues. Trimming took 6 bases from V and 8 from J; bases not matched to a gene: 11. Germline CDR1 is MDHEN and CDR2 is SYDVKM. CDR3 coding DNA: TGTGCCAGCAGCCGCGGACAGGGGGCGCAGGCAGAAAAACTGTTTTTT. It encodes CASSRGQGAQAEKLFF.

The chain carries TRBV5-1 and TRBJ2-7; weak D call: TRBD2 (6 bases). The CDR3 extends over 15 amino acids. CDR1 is SGHRS and CDR2 is YFSETQ in the germline V gene. Trimming pared 4 bases from V and 2 bases from J, leaving 16 bases between. The CDR3 DNA sequence: TGCGCCAGCAGCCCGGGAGACCAGGGCCCCTACGAGCAGTACTTC. This translates into CASSPGDQGPYEQYF. Drawing the rest from reference TRBV5-1 and TRBJ2-7, the complete variable domain is KAGVTQTPRYLIKTRGQQVTLSCSPISGHRSVSWYQQTPGQGLQFLFEYFSETQRNKGNFPGRFSGRQFSNSRSEMNVSTLELGDSALYLCASSPGDQGPYEQYFGPGTRLTVT.

The chain carries TRBV7-6 and TRBJ1-5; tentatively, D is TRBD1 (6 bases). Trimming took off 5 bases at V and 7 bases at J, with 21 bases between the two ends. Germline CDR1 SGHVS, CDR2 FNYEAQ. The CDR3 length is 16 residues. The CDR3: CASSPGVREGSQPQHF. CDR3 in DNA: TGTGCCAGCAGCCCAGGGGTCAGGGAGGGGAGCCAGCCCCAGCATTTT. Full variable domain (rest looked up from reference TRBV7-6 and TRBJ1-5): GAGVSQSPRYKVTKRGQDVALRCDPISGHVSLYWYRQALGQGPEFLTYFNYEAQQDKSGLPNDRFSAERPEGSISTLTIQRTEQRDSAMYRCASSPGVREGSQPQHFGDGTRLSIL.

The chain employs TRBV7-8 and TRBJ1-6; TRBD1 aligns across 8 bases. The junction had 5 bases not matched to a gene; V was cut back by 3 bases and J by 7 bases. This CDR3 is built from 15 residues. CDR1 and CDR2 from the germline V gene are SGHVS and FQNEAQ. CDR3 protein: CASSFQGAGNSPLHF. The CDR3 DNA reads as TGTGCCAGCAGCTTCCAGGGGGCTGGAAATTCACCCCTCCACTTT.

The chain couples TRBV5-1 to TRBJ1-6; D is possibly TRBD1 (5 bases). This CDR3 contains 15 residues. The V gene's germline CDR1 is SGHRS and CDR2 YFSETQ. V lost 1 base to trimming and J lost 4 bases, with 9 bases between them. The CDR3: CASSLQDTYNSPLHF. The CDR3 DNA reads as TGCGCCAGCAGCTTGCAGGACACTTATAATTCACCCCTCCACTTT.

The V and J genes are TRBV19 and TRBJ1-1; D is ambiguous. The CDR3 has 14 residues. CDR1 and CDR2 from the germline V gene are LNHDA and SQIVND (reference sequence). The V gene lost 1 base and the J gene lost 1 base, with 7 bases spanning the gap. The CDR3 nucleotides read TGTGCCAGTAGTATAGGGGGAGCGAACACTGAAGCTTTCTTT. Translation: CASSIGGANTEAFF.

J is TRBJ2-5 and V is TRBV29-1; the D gene is possibly TRBD1 (5 bases). This CDR3 is 15 amino acids long. Trimming left V 5 bases short and J 5 bases short, with 21 bases between. Per the germline V gene, CDR1 is SQVTM and CDR2 is ANQGSEA. CDR3 in amino acids: CSVMLSSGLGETQYF. The CDR3 nucleotides read TGCAGCGTTATGCTGTCGTCAGGGTTGGGCGAGACCCAGTACTTC.

The genes are TRBV9 and TRBJ1-4, with TRBD1 identical over 7 bases. V was clipped by 0 bases and J by 5 bases; unmatched bases: 4. The CDR3 has 15 residues. The germline CDR1 and CDR2 sequences are SGDLS and YYNGEE. CDR3 bases: TGTGCCAGCAGCGTAGCAGGGACAGTGAATGAAAAACTGTTTTTT. Translated: CASSVAGTVNEKLFF.

The chain has TRBV5-1 and TRBJ2-3; D possibly corresponds to TRBD2 (5 bases). Germline CDR1 and CDR2: SGHRS and YFSETQ. CDR3 length: 15 amino acids. Trimming left V 4 bases short and J 2 bases short, with 14 bases between. The CDR3 is CASSPGGPFTDTQYF. Written as DNA, the CDR3 is TGCGCCAGCAGCCCCGGAGGTCCATTCACAGATACGCAGTATTTT.

V usage is TRBV7-9 and J usage is TRBJ2-2; no firm D call. The CDR3 is 11 amino acids. V was trimmed by 6 bases and J by 6 bases, leaving 5 bases between them. The germline V gene encodes CDR1 SEHNR and CDR2 FQNEAQ (reference sequence). The CDR3 region is CASSISGELFF. CDR3 coding DNA: TGTGCCAGCAGTATCTCCGGGGAGCTGTTTTTT.

This sequence joins TRBV2 and TRBJ2-3, with 10 bases identical to TRBD2. The germline V gene encodes CDR1 SNHLY and CDR2 FYNNEI. Trimming took 6 bases from V and 4 from J; bases not matched to a gene: 4. The CDR3 is 14 amino acids. As DNA, the CDR3 is TGTGCCAGCAGCAGCGGGGGGGCTGCAGATACGCAGTATTTT. Its protein product is CASSSGGAADTQYF.

The chain uses TRBV6-1 and TRBJ1-2; no clear D gene. The CDR3 length is 15 residues. Trimming left V 1 base short and J 0 bases short, with 9 bases between. Germline CDR1 and CDR2: MNHNS and SASEGT. CDR3 protein: CASSEGNTANYGYTF. The DNA for the CDR3 is TGTGCCAGCAGTGAAGGGAATACAGCTAACTATGGCTACACCTTC.

The chain uses TRBV7-3 and TRBJ2-3; maybe TRBD1 (5 bases). The CDR3 consists of 14 residues. The ends were cut back, 2 bases at V and 6 bases at J, with 12 bases in the middle. CDR1 and CDR2 from the germline V gene are SGHTA and FQGTGA. The CDR3 DNA sequence: TGTGCCAGCAGCTTACTGACAGAGTCGGATACGCAGTATTTT. It is translated as CASSLLTESDTQYF.

The genes are TRBV9 and TRBJ2-3; 11 positions agree with TRBD2. This CDR3 spans 17 amino acids. Looked up from germline, CDR1 is SGDLS and CDR2 is YYNGEE. Trimming cost V 3 bases and J 5 bases; bases outside gene matches: 11. The CDR3 DNA reads TGTGCCAGCAGCGAGGGTATAGCGGGGGGGCGGAGAGATACGCAGTATTTT. This codes for CASSEGIAGGRRDTQYF.

This clone has just a few counts. The rearrangement joins TRBV2 to TRBJ2-6, with TRBD1 matching over 11 bases. The CDR3 runs to 14 residues. With V trimmed by 11 bases and J by 0 bases, 0 bases remained unmatched. Germline CDR1 and CDR2: SNHLY and FYNNEI. The CDR3 protein is CAGTGGSGANVLTF. Here the CDR3 DNA reads TGTGCCGGGACAGGGGGCTCTGGGGCCAACGTCCTGACTTTC.

The chain employs TRBV19 and TRBJ1-5; 7 bases are a match to TRBD1. V was pared by 9 bases and J by 3 bases, with 14 bases of the junction left unmatched. CDR1 LNHDA and CDR2 SQIVND come from the germline V gene (reference sequence). CDR3 length: 16 amino acids. The CDR3 loop is CASLPEGARNNQPQHF. The CDR3 DNA reads TGTGCCAGCCTCCCCGAGGGGGCTAGAAACAATCAGCCCCAGCATTTT.

Regarding this clone: Distinct nucleotide sequences in the sample also encode this CDR3. The chain combines TRBV7-6 with TRBJ2-1, with 10 positions matching TRBD2. Losses at the gene ends were 4 bases for V and 10 bases for J; bases not matched to a gene: 25. Germline CDR1 and CDR2: SGHVS and FNYEAQ. The CDR3 is made up of 20 amino acids. The CDR3 nucleotides read TGTGCCAGCAGCTCCCACCGGGGGCCGAGCGGGGGGGCAGTTTATGGCGAGCAGTTCTTC. It specifies CASSSHRGPSGGAVYGEQFF.

J is TRBJ1-1 and V is TRBV7-9; tentatively, D is TRBD1 (6 bases). This CDR3 contains 13 residues. V gave up 8 bases and J gave up 2 bases, with 12 bases separating them. Germline assignment: CDR1 SEHNR and CDR2 FQNEAQ (reference sequence). The CDR3 loop is CASHQGLNTEAFF. CDR3 sequence (DNA): TGTGCCAGCCATCAGGGGCTAAACACTGAAGCTTTCTTT.

The chain has TRBV28 and TRBJ1-2; D possibly corresponds to TRBD1 (5 bases). The germline V and J ends were trimmed by 5 bases and 4 bases, with 14 bases remaining between them. Germline V gene data show CDR1 as MDHEN and CDR2 as SYDVKM. The CDR3 has 14 amino acids. The CDR3 coding sequence is TGTGCCAGCAGTCTAGGCCAGGGCTCCTATGGCTACACCTTC. Translating it yields CASSLGQGSYGYTF.

This clone was detected only a few times. The genes are TRBV9 and TRBJ1-2; no clear D. Trimming shortened V by 7 bases and J by 0 bases, and 4 bases separated the two germline ends. From germline, CDR1 is SGDLS and CDR2 YYNGEE. This CDR3 spans 11 amino acids. In nucleotides, the CDR3 is TGTGCCAGCGTAGCTAACTATGGCTACACCTTC. It specifies CASVANYGYTF.